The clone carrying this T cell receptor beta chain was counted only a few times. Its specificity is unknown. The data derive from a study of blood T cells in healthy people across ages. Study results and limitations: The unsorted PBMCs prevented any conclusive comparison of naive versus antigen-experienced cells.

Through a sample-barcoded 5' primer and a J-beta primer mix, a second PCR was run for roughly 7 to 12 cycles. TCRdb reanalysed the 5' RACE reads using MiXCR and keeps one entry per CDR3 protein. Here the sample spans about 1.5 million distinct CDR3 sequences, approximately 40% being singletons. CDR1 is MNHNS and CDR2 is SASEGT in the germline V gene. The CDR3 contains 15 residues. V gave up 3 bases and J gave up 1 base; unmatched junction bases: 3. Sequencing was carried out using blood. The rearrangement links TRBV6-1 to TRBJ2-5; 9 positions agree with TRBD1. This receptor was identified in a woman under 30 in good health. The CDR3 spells CASSEDRGIQETQYF. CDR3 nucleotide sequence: TGTGCCAGCAGTGAGGACAGGGGAATCCAAGAGACCCAGTACTTC.